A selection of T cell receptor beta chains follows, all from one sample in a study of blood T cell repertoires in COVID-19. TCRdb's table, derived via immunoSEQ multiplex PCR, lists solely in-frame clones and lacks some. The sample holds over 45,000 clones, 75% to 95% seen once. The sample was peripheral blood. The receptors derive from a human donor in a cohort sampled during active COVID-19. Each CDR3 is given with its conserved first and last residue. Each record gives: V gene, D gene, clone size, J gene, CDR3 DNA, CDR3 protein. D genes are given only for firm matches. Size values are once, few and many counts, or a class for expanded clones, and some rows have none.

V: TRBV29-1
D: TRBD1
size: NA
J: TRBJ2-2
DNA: TGCAGCGTGAACCGGGACAGGAACACCGGGGAGCTGTTTTTT
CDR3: CSVNRDRNTGELFF

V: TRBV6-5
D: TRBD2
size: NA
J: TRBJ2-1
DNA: TGTGCCAGCAGTTACACGAGCGGGAGAAGAGATGAGCAGTTCTTC
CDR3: CASSYTSGRRDEQFF

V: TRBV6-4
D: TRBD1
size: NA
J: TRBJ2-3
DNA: TGTGCCAGCAGTGCACAGGGGGGCTTCACAGATACGCAGTATTTT
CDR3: CASSAQGGFTDTQYF

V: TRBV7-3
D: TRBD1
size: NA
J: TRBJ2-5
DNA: TGTGCCAGCAGCCCCACTGACAGGGTCAGGGAGACCCAGTACTTC
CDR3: CASSPTDRVRETQYF

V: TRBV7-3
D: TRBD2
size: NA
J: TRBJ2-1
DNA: TGTGCCAGCAGCCGTGTGGCTAGCGGGAGAGGTGAGCAGTTCTTC
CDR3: CASSRVASGRGEQFF

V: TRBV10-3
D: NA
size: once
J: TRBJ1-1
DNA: TGTGCCATCAGTGAGTATTTAAGGGGGTCGGACACTGAAGCTTTCTTT
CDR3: CAISEYLRGSDTEAFF

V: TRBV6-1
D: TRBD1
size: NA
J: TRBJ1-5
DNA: TGTGCCAGCAGTGAGACAGGGGGCTTGAGCAATCAGCCCCAGCATTTT
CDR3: CASSETGGLSNQPQHF

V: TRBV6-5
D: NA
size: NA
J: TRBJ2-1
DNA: TGTGCCAGCAGTTACTATTCCGGGCCAGCGGGTGAGCAGTTCTTC
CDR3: CASSYYSGPAGEQFF

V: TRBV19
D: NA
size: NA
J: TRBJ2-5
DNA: TGTGCCAGTAGGATTTCGGGCACAGGGTCGCGGACCCAGTACTTC
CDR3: CASRISGTGSRTQYF

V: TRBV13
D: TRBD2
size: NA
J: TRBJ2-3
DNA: TGTGCCAGCAGCTCGGGACTAGCGAAACACACAGATACGCAGTATTTT
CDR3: CASSSGLAKHTDTQYF

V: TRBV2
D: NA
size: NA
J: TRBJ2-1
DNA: TGTGCCAGCAGTCTATATGAGGACTCCCCCATGACCAACAATGAGCAGTTCTTC
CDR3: CASSLYEDSPMTNNEQFF

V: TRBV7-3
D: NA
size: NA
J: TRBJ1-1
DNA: TGTGCCAGCAAGCAGGGGCAAACGAACACTGAAGCTTTCTTT
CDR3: CASKQGQTNTEAFF

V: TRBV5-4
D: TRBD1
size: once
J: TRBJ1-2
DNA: TGTGCCAGCAGGGAGGACAGGGGGCCCGGCTACACCTTC
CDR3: CASREDRGPGYTF

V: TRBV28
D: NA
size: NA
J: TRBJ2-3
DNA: TGTGCCAGCAGTTCCCTCCCCGGGTCTTTCCCCTCAGATACGCAGTATTTT
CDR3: CASSSLPGSFPSDTQYF

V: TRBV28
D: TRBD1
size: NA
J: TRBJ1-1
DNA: TGTGCCAGCAGTCGCGGGACAGTCAACACTGAAGCTTTCTTT
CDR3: CASSRGTVNTEAFF

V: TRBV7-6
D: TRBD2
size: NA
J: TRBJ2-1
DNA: TGTGCCAGCAGCTTAGTAGCGGGTCCCTACAATGAGCAGTTCTTC
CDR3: CASSLVAGPYNEQFF